One sample yielded the 15 T cell receptor beta chains listed below, sequenced in a study of OX40 agonist ivuxolimab in advanced cancers. Using immunoSEQ multiplex PCR, the repertoire was profiled, and TCRdb retains in-frame clones only, with some absent. The data hold some 64,000 clones, with about 87% observed a single time. Sample: CD4+ or CD8+ T cells sorted from blood, taken in a trial of the OX40 agonist ivuxolimab. The source of these receptors is an adult with an advanced solid tumor such as melanoma, head and neck, liver or kidney cancer.

The chain joins TRBV28 to TRBJ1-1; possible D gene TRBD1, 6 bases. Germline V gene sequence: CDR1 MDHEN, CDR2 SYDVKM. CDR3 length: 14 amino acids. Trimming removed 4 bases at V and 5 bases at J, with 14 bases between. CDR3 loop: CASSSRGRRTEAFF. DNA of the CDR3: TGTGCCAGCAGTTCCAGGGGAAGACGAACTGAAGCTTTCTTT.

This chain uses TRBV7-2 with TRBJ2-7; D ambiguous. V was cut by 7 bases and J by 2 bases, with 12 bases left in between. The germline CDR1 and CDR2 sequences are SGHTA and FQGNSA. The CDR3 is 13 amino acids. This CDR3 is CASTRAGPYEQYF. CDR3 in DNA: TGTGCCAGCACCCGGGCAGGCCCCTACGAGCAGTACTTC.

The chain links TRBV28 to TRBJ2-7; TRBD2 matches 11 bases. CDR1 MDHEN and CDR2 SYDVKM come from the germline V gene. Trimming at V came to 2 bases and at J to 5 bases, leaving 11 bases not matched to a gene. The CDR3 totals 17 residues. This CDR3 is CASSLVLLAGGLNEQYF. The DNA of the CDR3 is TGTGCCAGCAGTTTAGTTCTGCTAGCGGGAGGCCTAAACGAGCAGTACTTC.

The chain couples TRBV7-3 to TRBJ2-3, with no clear D. The V and J ends lost 5 bases and 3 bases respectively, with 6 bases between them. Germline assignment: CDR1 SGHTA and CDR2 FQGTGA. The CDR3 contains 12 residues. CDR3 region: CASSEVTDTQYF. CDR3 DNA sequence: TGTGCCAGCAGCGAAGTAACAGATACGCAGTATTTT.

V gene TRBV5-6 combines with J gene TRBJ1-4; tentatively, D is TRBD1 (5 bases). This CDR3 comprises 12 residues. V lost 4 bases and J 8 bases, leaving 9 bases between the germline ends. Germline CDR1 SGHDT, CDR2 YYEEEE. This chain's CDR3 is CASSRQKEKLFF. The CDR3 bases are TGTGCCAGCAGCCGACAGAAGGAAAAACTGTTTTTT.

The chain recombines TRBV7-2 with TRBJ2-1; no reliable D call. With 0 bases removed from V and 10 bases from J, the gap between germline ends came to 10 bases. The CDR3 is 13 residues long. Per germline, CDR1 SGHTA and CDR2 FQGNSA. DNA for the CDR3: TGTGCCAGCAGCTTAGCGCCGCCCGTGGAGCAGTTCTTC. It codes for CASSLAPPVEQFF.

The rearrangement uses TRBV29-1 and TRBJ2-5, with D possibly called TRBD1 or TRBD2 (5 bases each). Germline CDR1 is SQVTM and CDR2 is ANQGSEA. This CDR3 has 12 residues. Trimming removed 6 bases at V and 3 bases at J, with 11 bases between. In DNA, the CDR3 is TGCAGCGTGACCCGGGACGAAGAGACCCAGTACTTC. It specifies CSVTRDEETQYF.

Only one count was recorded for this clone. The genes are TRBV4-1 and TRBJ2-5; no definite D call. Trimming removed 4 bases from V and 5 bases from J, with 11 bases in between. Germline assignment: CDR1 MGHRA and CDR2 YSYEKL. CDR3 length: 13 amino acids. The CDR3 DNA reads as TGCGCCAGCAGCCGGTCGGGCCAGGAGACCCAGTACTTC. This sequence encodes CASSRSGQETQYF.

The V gene is TRBV18, the J gene TRBJ1-2, with 10 positions matching TRBD1. V was clipped by 4 bases and J by 8 bases; unmatched bases: 4. The CDR3 runs to 13 residues. CDR1 is KGHSH and CDR2 is LQKENI in the germline V gene. CDR3 nucleotide sequence: TGTGCCAGCTCACAGACAGGGGGCGACGGCTACACCTTC. This codes for CASSQTGGDGYTF.

This rearrangement joins TRBV6-5 to TRBJ1-4; no definite D call. The V and J ends lost 8 bases and 5 bases respectively, with 9 bases between them. Germline CDR1 and CDR2: MNHEY and SVGAGI. There are 12 residues in the CDR3. DNA of the CDR3: TGTGCCAGCCGATACCCAAATGAAAAACTGTTTTTT. Protein product: CASRYPNEKLFF.

J is TRBJ1-6 and V is TRBV6-1; weak D call: TRBD1 (5 bases). Trimming cost V 2 bases and J 15 bases, with 17 bases left between them. This CDR3 region has 14 residues. Germline V lookup: CDR1 MNHNS, CDR2 SASEGT. The CDR3 loop is CASSEIGVGTNLHF. The CDR3, as DNA: TGTGCCAGCAGTGAAATTGGGGTGGGGACGAACCTCCACTTT.

The rearrangement joins TRBV4-2 to TRBJ2-7; no clear D gene. Trimming took 2 bases from V and 0 from J, leaving 20 bases between them. This CDR3 has 18 residues. Looked up from germline, CDR1 is LGHNA and CDR2 is YNFKEQ. The CDR3 coding sequence is TGTGCCAGCAGCCAACCCGGCGGACCCCGCTTGCGCTCCTACGAGCAGTACTTC. It codes for CASSQPGGPRLRSYEQYF.

The chain carries TRBV10-3 and TRBJ1-6, with 7 bases lining up with TRBD1. V gave up 10 bases and J gave up 8 bases; unmatched junction bases: 5. Germline-derived CDR1 and CDR2 are ENHRY and SYGVKD. The CDR3 runs to 12 residues. CDR3 coding DNA: TGTGCCACCCGACAGGGTGATTCACCCCTCCACTTT. Residues: CATRQGDSPLHF.

The chain employs TRBV21-1 and TRBJ1-1; TRBD1, the D gene given by the table, was not confirmed from the DNA. TRBV21-1 is given as a pseudogene. The CDR3 extends over 14 amino acids. CDR3 in DNA: TGTGCCAGCAGCACACAGGGGGGGAACACTGAAGCTTTCTTT. Translated, it gives CASSTQGGNTEAFF.

The V and J genes are TRBV7-3 and TRBJ2-2, with D perhaps assigned TRBD1 or TRBD2 (5 bases each). Germline CDR1 and CDR2: SGHTA and FQGTGA. The CDR3 extends over 15 amino acids. The V end was cut by 1 base, the J end by 7 bases, with 13 bases between. Written as DNA, the CDR3 is TGTGCCAGCAGCTTAAATTCGGGGCTGGGCGGGGAGCTGTTTTTT. Its protein product is CASSLNSGLGGELFF. The full variable domain, completed using reference TRBV7-3 and TRBJ2-2, is GAGVSQTPSNKVTEKGKYVELRCDPISGHTALYWYRQSLGQGPEFLIYFQGTGAADDSGLPNDRFFAVRPEGSVSTLKIQRTERGDSAVYLCASSLNSGLGGELFFGEGSRLTVL.